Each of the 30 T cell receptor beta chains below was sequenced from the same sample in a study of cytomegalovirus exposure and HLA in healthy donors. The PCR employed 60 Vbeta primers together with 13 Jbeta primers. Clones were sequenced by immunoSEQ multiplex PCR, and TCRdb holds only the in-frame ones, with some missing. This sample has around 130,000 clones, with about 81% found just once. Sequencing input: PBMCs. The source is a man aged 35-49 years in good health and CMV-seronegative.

The CDR3: CSVEGTATYEQYF. DNA for the CDR3: TGCAGCGTCGAGGGTACAGCGACCTACGAGCAGTACTTC. The chain has TRBV29-1 and TRBJ2-7; D possibly corresponds to TRBD2 (5 bases). The V end was cut by 6 bases, the J end by 2 bases, with 14 bases between. Germline V gene sequence: CDR1 SQVTM, CDR2 ANQGSEA. The CDR3 totals 13 residues.

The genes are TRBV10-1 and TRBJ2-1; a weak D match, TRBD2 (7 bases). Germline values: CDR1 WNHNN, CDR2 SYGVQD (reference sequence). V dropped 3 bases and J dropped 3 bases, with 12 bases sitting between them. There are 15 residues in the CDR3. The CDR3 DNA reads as TGCGCCAGCAGTGAAGGGGGGGCCCACTACAATGAGCAGTTCTTC. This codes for CASSEGGAHYNEQFF.

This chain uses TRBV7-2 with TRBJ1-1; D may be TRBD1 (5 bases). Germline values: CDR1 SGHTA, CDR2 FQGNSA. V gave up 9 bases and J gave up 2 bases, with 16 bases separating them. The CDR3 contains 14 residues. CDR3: CASKLGGGNTEAFF. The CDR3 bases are TGTGCCAGTAAACTAGGCGGGGGAAACACTGAAGCTTTCTTT.

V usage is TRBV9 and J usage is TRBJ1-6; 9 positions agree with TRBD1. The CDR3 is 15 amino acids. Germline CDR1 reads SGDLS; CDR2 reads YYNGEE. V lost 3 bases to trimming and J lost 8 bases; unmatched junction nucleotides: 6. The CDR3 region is CASSAHRGQHSPLHF. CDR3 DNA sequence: TGTGCCAGCAGCGCACACAGGGGGCAGCATTCACCCCTCCACTTT.

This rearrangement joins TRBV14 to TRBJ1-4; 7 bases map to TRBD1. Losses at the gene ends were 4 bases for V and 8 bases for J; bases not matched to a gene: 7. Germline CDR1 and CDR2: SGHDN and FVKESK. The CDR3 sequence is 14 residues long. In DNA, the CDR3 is TGTGCCAGCAGCCTATACACAGGGGACGAAAAACTGTTTTTT. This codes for CASSLYTGDEKLFF.

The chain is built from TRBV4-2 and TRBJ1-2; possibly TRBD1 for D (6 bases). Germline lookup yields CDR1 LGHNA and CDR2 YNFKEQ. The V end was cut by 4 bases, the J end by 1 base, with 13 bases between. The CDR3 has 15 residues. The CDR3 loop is CASSPEGEFNYGYTF. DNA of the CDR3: TGTGCCAGCAGCCCTGAGGGGGAGTTTAACTATGGCTACACCTTC.

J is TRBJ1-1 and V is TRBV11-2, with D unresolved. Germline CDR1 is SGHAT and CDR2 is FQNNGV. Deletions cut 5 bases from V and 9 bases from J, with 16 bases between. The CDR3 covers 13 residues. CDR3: CASSPEISGKAFF. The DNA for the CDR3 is TGTGCCAGCAGCCCAGAAATTAGCGGAAAAGCTTTCTTT.

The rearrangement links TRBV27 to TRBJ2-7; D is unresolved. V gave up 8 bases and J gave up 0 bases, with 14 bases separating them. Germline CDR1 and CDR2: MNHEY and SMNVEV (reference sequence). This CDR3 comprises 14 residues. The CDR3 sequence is CASALFGPSYEQYF. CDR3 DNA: TGTGCCAGCGCCTTGTTTGGGCCCTCCTACGAGCAGTACTTC.

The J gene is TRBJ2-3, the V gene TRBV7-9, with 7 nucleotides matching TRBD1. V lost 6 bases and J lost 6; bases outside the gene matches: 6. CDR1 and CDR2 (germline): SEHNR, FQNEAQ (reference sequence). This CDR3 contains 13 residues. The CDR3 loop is CASREGARDTQYF. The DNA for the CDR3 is TGTGCCAGCAGAGAGGGGGCGAGGGATACGCAGTATTTT. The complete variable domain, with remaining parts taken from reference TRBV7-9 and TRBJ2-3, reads DTGVSQNPRHKITKRGQNVTFRCDPISEHNRLYWYRQTLGQGPEFLTYFQNEAQLEKSRLLSDRFSAERPKGSFSTLEIQRTEQGDSAMYLCASREGARDTQYFGPGTRLTVL.

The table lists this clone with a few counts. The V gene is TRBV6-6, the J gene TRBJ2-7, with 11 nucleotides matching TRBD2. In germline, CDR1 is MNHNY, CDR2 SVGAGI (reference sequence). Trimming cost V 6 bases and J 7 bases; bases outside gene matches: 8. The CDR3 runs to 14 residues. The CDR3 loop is CASSSTSGRREQYF. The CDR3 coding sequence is TGTGCCAGCAGCAGTACTAGCGGGAGAAGGGAGCAGTACTTC.

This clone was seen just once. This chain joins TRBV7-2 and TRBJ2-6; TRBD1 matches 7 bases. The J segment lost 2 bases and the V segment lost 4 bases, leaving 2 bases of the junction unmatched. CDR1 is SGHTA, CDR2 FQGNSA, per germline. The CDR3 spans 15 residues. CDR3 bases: TGTGCCAGCAGCTCAACAGGGGCTGGGGCCAACGTCCTGACTTTC. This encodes CASSSTGAGANVLTF.

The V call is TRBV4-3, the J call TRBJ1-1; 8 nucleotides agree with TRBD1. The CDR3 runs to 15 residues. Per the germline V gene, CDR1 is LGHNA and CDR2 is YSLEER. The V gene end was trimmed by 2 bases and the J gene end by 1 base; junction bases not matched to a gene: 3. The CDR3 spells CASSQPDRGNTEAFF. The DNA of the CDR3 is TGCGCCAGCAGCCAACCCGACAGGGGGAACACTGAAGCTTTCTTT.

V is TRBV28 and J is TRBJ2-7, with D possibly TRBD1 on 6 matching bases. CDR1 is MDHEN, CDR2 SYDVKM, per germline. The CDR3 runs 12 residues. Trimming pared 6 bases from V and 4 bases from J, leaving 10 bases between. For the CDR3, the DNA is TGTGCCAGCAGGTCAGGGGTTTACGAGCAGTACTTC. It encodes CASRSGVYEQYF.

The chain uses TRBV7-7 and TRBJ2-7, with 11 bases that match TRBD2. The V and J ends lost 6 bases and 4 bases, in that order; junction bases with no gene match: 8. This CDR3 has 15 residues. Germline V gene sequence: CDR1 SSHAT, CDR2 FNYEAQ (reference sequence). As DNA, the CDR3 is TGTGCCAGCAGTCCGCGACTAGCGGGGTTTTACGAGCAGTACTTC. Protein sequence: CASSPRLAGFYEQYF.

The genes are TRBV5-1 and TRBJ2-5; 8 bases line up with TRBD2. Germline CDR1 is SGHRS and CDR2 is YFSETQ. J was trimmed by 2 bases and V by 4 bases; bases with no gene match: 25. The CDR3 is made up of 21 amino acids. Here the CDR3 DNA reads TGCGCCAGCAGCCCCCTTTTATCGGAAAAGCGGGGGTTTTCGAGGCAAGAGACCCAGTACTTC. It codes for CASSPLLSEKRGFSRQETQYF.

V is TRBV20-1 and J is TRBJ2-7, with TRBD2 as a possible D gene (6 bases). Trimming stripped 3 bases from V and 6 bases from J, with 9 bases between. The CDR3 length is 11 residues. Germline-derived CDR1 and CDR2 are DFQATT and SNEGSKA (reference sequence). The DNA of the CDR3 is TGCAGTGCTAGCGGGGGATCCGAGCAGTACTTC. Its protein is CSASGGSEQYF.

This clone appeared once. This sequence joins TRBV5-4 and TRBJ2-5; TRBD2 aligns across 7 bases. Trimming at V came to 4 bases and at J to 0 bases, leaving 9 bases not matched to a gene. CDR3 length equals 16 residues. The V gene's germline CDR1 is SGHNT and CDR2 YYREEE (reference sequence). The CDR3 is CASSLRLAQYQETQYF. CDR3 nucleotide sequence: TGTGCCAGCAGCCTTCGACTAGCCCAGTACCAAGAGACCCAGTACTTC.

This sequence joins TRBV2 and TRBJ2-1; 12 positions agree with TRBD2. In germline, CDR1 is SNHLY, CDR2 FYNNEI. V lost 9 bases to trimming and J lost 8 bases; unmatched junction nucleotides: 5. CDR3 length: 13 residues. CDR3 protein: CARETSGSYEQFF. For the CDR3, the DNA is TGTGCCAGAGAGACTAGCGGGAGCTATGAGCAGTTCTTC.

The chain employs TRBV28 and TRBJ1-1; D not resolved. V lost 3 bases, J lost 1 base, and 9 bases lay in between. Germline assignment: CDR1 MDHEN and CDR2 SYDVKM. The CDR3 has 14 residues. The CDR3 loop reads CASSFEPPNTEAFF. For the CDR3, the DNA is TGTGCCAGCAGTTTCGAGCCGCCGAACACTGAAGCTTTCTTT.

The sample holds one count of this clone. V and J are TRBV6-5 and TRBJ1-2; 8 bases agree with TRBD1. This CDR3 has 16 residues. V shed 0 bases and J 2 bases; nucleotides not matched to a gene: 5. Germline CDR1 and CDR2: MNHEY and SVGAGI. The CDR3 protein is CASSYSGRGQNYGYTF. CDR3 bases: TGTGCCAGCAGTTACTCGGGCAGGGGGCAGAACTATGGCTACACCTTC.

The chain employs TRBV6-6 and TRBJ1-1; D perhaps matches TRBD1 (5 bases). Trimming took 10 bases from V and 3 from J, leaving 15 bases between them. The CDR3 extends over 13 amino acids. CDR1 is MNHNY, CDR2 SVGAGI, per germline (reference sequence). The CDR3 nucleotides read TGTGCCAACGGACTCCCGGGGGACACTGAAGCTTTCTTT. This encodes CANGLPGDTEAFF.

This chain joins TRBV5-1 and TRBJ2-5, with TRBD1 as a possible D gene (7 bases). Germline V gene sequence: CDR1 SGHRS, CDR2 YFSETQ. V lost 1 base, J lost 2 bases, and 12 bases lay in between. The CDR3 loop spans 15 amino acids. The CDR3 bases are TGCGCCAGCAGCTTGTGGAGGGGACAGCAAGAGACCCAGTACTTC. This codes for CASSLWRGQQETQYF.

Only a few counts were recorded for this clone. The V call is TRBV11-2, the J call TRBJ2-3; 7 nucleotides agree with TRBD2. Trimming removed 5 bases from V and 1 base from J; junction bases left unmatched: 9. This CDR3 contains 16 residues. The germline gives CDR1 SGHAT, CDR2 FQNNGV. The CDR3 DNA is TGTGCCAGCAGCCAAGATCGGGCGGGAGGCACAGATACGCAGTATTTT. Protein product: CASSQDRAGGTDTQYF.

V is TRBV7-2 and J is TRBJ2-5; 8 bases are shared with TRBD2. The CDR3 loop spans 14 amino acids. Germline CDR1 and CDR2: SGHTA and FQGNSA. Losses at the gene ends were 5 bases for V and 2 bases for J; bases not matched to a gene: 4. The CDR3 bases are TGTGCCAGCAGCCGCGGGACTAGACAAGAGACCCAGTACTTC. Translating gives CASSRGTRQETQYF.

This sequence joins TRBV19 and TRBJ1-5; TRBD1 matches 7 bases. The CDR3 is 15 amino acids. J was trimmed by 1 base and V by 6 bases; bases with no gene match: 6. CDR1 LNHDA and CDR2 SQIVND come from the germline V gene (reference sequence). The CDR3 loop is CASSGRQGSNQPQHF. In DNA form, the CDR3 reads TGTGCCAGTAGCGGTCGACAGGGAAGCAATCAGCCCCAGCATTTT.

Here the CDR3 DNA reads TGTGCCAGCAACACTCCAGAGGCAGGGCTCTCCGAAGCTTTCTTT. It is translated as CASNTPEAGLSEAFF. V and J are TRBV28 and TRBJ1-1; D perhaps matches TRBD1 (5 bases). Looked up from germline, CDR1 is MDHEN and CDR2 is SYDVKM. The germline V and J ends were trimmed by 7 bases and 8 bases, with 23 bases remaining between them. The CDR3 has 15 residues.

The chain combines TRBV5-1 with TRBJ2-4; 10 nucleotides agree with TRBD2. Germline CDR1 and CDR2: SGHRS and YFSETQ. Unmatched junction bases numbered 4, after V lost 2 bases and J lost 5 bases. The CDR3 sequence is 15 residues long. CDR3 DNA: TGCGCCAGCAGCTTAACCGGGACTAGCGAAAACATTCAGTACTTC. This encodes CASSLTGTSENIQYF.

Written as DNA, the CDR3 is TGCGCCAGCAGCCAAGATCGGTGGAGCACTGAAGCTTTCTTT. Its translation: CASSQDRWSTEAFF. The V gene is TRBV4-3, the J gene TRBJ1-1; no reliable D call. Germline CDR1 LGHNA, CDR2 YSLEER. The CDR3 contains 14 residues. Trimming pared 0 bases from V and 4 bases from J, leaving 9 bases between.

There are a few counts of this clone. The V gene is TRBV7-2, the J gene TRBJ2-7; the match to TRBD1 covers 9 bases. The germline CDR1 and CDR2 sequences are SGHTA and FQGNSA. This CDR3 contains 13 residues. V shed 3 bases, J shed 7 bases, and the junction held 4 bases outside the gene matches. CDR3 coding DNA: TGTGCCAGCAGCTTCGGGACAGGGCGAGAGCAGTACTTC. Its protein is CASSFGTGREQYF. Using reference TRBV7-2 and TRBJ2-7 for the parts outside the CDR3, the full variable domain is GAGVSQSPSNKVTEKGKDVELRCDPISGHTALYWYRQSLGQGLEFLIYFQGNSAPDKSGLPSDRFSAERTGGSVSTLTIQRTQQEDSAVYLCASSFGTGREQYFGPGTRLTVT.

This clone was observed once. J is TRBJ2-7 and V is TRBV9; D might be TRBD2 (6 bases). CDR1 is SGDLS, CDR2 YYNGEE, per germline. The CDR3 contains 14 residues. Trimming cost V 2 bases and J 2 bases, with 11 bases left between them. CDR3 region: CASSVGTEAYEQYF. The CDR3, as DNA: TGTGCCAGCAGCGTCGGGACTGAAGCCTACGAGCAGTACTTC.